This T cell receptor (beta chain) was retrieved from a study of vaccination effects on CD4 cells after COVID-19 (dated by TCRdb to between 2020 and 2023). Context from the whole study: Across the study, the median time from the second dose to post-vaccine sampling was 72 days (range 14 to 241). The study compared SARS-CoV-2 spike-specific CD4+ TCR repertoires before and after mRNA vaccination in COVID-19 convalescent patients and infection-naive vaccine recipients. The full study included ten to eleven COVID-19 convalescent patients and a few SARS-CoV-2-naive healthy vaccine recipients. In the study, cultures from other donors were sequenced using the Oncomine TCR Beta short-read assay on an Illumina iSeq 100. Broader findings and caveats from the paper: Among healthy vaccine recipients, nearly all vaccine-induced clones were SARS-CoV-2 mono-reactive, and just 1 of 255 was cross-reactive with common cold coronaviruses. Marked clonal contraction was observed in both infection-induced and vaccine-induced clones at late post-vaccination timepoints, consistent with waning T cell responses. Limitations of the study were the small number of convalescent patients and the absence of early post-infection timepoints.

CDR1 and CDR2 (LNHDA, SQIVND) derive from the germline V gene (reference sequence). The germline ends are 14 bases apart after V is trimmed by 5 bases and J by 7 bases. Counted from cysteine to phenylalanine, this CDR3 has 13 amino acids. Here the CDR3 DNA is all that survives: 39 bases in frame from base 1. The library was built by means of the immunoSEQ multiplex PCR assay. TCR beta CDR3 sequencing was performed on DNA from the cultured, isolated CD4+ T cells. The source study handled its data this way. Non-productive TCR sequences were removed, reads were trimmed to the CDR3 region, and CDR3s of at least 7 amino acids were retained. Antigen-specific clonotypes were identified using the MANAFEST web app by comparison of expansion in peptide wells against reference cultures. To be called positive, a clone needed expansion at FDR<0.05 compared with the reference and with all other wells, an odds ratio greater than 5, and a frequency greater than 0.1% in two replicate wells. A clonotype was defined as cross-reactive if the clonotype was significantly expanded both in SARS-CoV-2 spike wells and in at least one common cold coronavirus spike condition. Levenshtein distance calculated with the stringdist R package was used to assess CDR3 similarity, and unrooted trees were constructed with ape in R 3.6.1. The table comes from immuneACCESS by way of TCRdb, which keeps in-frame sequences with V and J called. Part of the clones is missing from these tables; in studies checked, under half for an unresolved V gene and the rest for unknown reasons. The V and J calls and the clone size are those of that table, but D and trimming were determined from the DNA. The sample has more than 40,000 clones on record, about 70% of them singletons. The ten top clones hold roughly 16% of the sample.

To identify antigen-specific CD4+ T cell clonotypes by their expansion, the ViraFEST assay first stimulated PBMC with viral peptide pools and then applied TCR sequencing. After around eleven days of culture, CD4+ T cells were isolated with the EasySep CD4+ T cell isolation kit. Participants received two doses of either the BNT162b2 or the mRNA-1273 mRNA SARS-CoV-2 vaccine. The absence of prior SARS-CoV-2 infection in healthy vaccine recipients was confirmed by negative nucleocapsid antibodies before and after vaccination. Fewer than 2.5 million PBMC per well were cultured in IMDM with roughly 5% human AB serum, 9 to 10 IU/ml IL-2 and gentamicin, plus 10 ug/ml peptides. Half of the culture medium was replaced with fresh IL-2-containing medium on days 3 and 7. Unless noted otherwise, every peptide stimulation condition was cultured in triplicate wells. Using Ficoll-Paque Plus gradient centrifugation, PBMC were separated from whole blood and then either used fresh or cryopreserved at -140C. The overlapping peptide pools covered the spike proteins of SARS-CoV-2 and of the common cold coronaviruses HCoV-NL63, HCoV-OC43 and HCoV-229E. Genomic DNA was extracted from cultured CD4+ T cells with the QIAamp micro DNA kit.

This clone was observed a few times. The specificity of this receptor is unknown. No per-base quality is available; no much larger clone lies one base away. Specimen: CD4+ T cells from PBMCs cultured with HCoV-OC43 spike peptides, collected after COVID-19 vaccination. According to the study, the label for this sample's cell subset or site signals: HCoV-OC43 spike overlapping peptide pool stimulation. The chain is encoded by TRBV19 joined to TRBJ1-2, and TRBD1 may be the D gene, going by 5 matching bases. This clonotype was obtained from a human donor who received a COVID-19 vaccine. CDR3 reads: CASSPEGRGGYTF. The nucleotide sequence is TGTGCCAGTAGTCCGGAGGGAAGGGGTGGCTACACCTTC.